A single T cell receptor beta chain is shown here with its context. The data stem from a study of cytomegalovirus exposure and HLA in healthy donors. Using immunoSEQ multiplex PCR, the repertoire was profiled, and TCRdb retains in-frame clones only, with some absent. The table shows around 300,000 clones, with about 86% occurring only once. This clonotype originated in a woman between 18 and 29 years old in good health and CMV-seronegative. The sample consisted of PBMCs.

CDR3 sequence: CASSGRTSGSLDEQFF. CDR3 bases: TGTGCCAGCAGCGGAAGGACTAGCGGGAGTTTAGATGAGCAGTTCTTC. The chain employs TRBV9 and TRBJ2-1; 13 positions agree with TRBD2. Germline V gene data show CDR1 as SGDLS and CDR2 as YYNGEE. The J segment lost 8 bases and the V segment lost 3 bases, leaving 8 bases of the junction unmatched. This CDR3 region has 16 residues.